This T cell receptor (beta chain) was captured in a study of blood T cells in healthy people across ages (dated by TCRdb to about 2015). As for the study more broadly: Template switching captured roughly one uniquely barcoded TCR beta cDNA molecule per two T cells in model experiments. The study measured age-related changes in TCR beta repertoire diversity using deep sequencing normalized with unique cDNA molecular identifiers. The donors were split into four age groups: young (average about 15 years), middle-aged (more than 35), aged (roughly 68) and long-lived (more than 80). To avoid experimental bias, donors of different ages were spread randomly across the sequencing lanes. For two donors (one aged 18 to 29 and one aged 80 or older), the study analyzed two additional independent replicas of 1 million unique cDNA reads from the same blood draw. General study outcomes and caveats: A strong correlation was found between observed TCR beta diversity and the percentage of naive T cells measured by flow cytometry. Estimates of total diversity from one million sequenced T cells were regarded as lower bounds and underestimates. The long-lived group showed more naive CD4+ T cells, fewer expanded clones and increased TCR diversity than the aged group, suggesting age selection. Because profiling used bulk unsorted PBMCs, naive and antigen-experienced compartments could not be compared conclusively. Observed TCR beta diversity per million T cells fell roughly linearly with age, and a significant reduction was already apparent by age roughly 40. Because donor CMV infection status was unknown, age-related changes in expanded clonotypes were potentially confounded.

The CDR1 and CDR2 encoded by the germline V gene are MNHNS and SASEGT. V loses 3 bases, J loses 2 bases, and the germline ends lie 13 bases apart. The CDR3, cysteine through phenylalanine, is 15 amino acids long. Only CDR3 DNA is held: 45 bases, read in frame from base 1. Library prep was done by 5' RACE. The sequencing machine was an Illumina HiSeq 2500. A second PCR of roughly 6 to 11 cycles was run with a J-beta primer mix and a sample-barcoded 5' primer. Each TCR beta cDNA molecule received a unique molecular identifier from a template-switch 5' adaptor carrying 12 random nucleotides. Each sample yielded at least 2.5 million CDR3-containing paired-end reads. First-strand cDNA was synthesized from all RNA with the Mint cDNA synthesis kit, primed by a TRBC-specific oligonucleotide. Following uracil-DNA glycosylase treatment, all cDNA underwent a first 18-cycle PCR with the universal primers M1SS and BC2_uni_R. In the original analysis: Each sample was normalized by randomly selecting 1 million high-quality reads, each carrying a distinct molecular identifier. Reads sharing molecular identifiers were discarded rather than binned into consensus sequences. MiTCR, set to a Q25 quality threshold and the strictest error-elimination algorithm, was used for CDR3 identification, clonotype clustering and error correction. A nonparametric unseen species model with Euler transformation was used to estimate lower-bound total TCR beta diversity. TCRdb trimmed the raw reads at Q25, called clones with MiXCR and kept productive beta chains. Entries that share a CDR3 protein sequence are merged under the most common genes and DNA. None of the V and J calls come from the authors' own analysis; TCRdb made them. In all, the sample holds more than 650,000 distinct CDR3 sequences, and 22% of those were seen once. Under 25% of the sample is in the top ten clones.

The donors were about 40 Caucasian individuals from Russia, aged 6 to 90 years, who were systemically healthy. Roughly 11 milliliters of peripheral blood were drawn from each donor into EDTA-treated Vacutainer tubes. PBMCs were isolated by Ficoll-Paque density-gradient centrifugation, with at least 7 million obtained per sample. Trizol reagent was used to extract total RNA from PBMCs, with at least 5 micrograms per sample. For every donor, an aliquot of PBMCs went through flow cytometry to measure the percentages of naive CD45RAhigh/CD27high T cells. For this clonotype: Its cognate antigen has yet to be identified. Base qualities are not provided; no much larger clone lies one nucleotide away.

The sequence was obtained from a man in his 70s in good health. Material: blood. In this chain, TRBV6-1 is recombined with TRBJ2-5; the D gene is possibly TRBD1 or TRBD2, with 6 bases matching each. The CDR3 protein: CASSDSRGRQETQYF. In nucleotide form, the sequence is TGTGCCAGCAGTGATTCACGGGGGCGACAAGAGACCCAGTACTTC.